These 24 T cell receptor beta chains were sequenced from one sample in a study of T cell repertoires in cytomegalovirus infection. TCRdb fed the reads into MiXCR, producing one record per CDR3 protein. The repertoire holds more than 200,000 distinct CDR3 sequences, with over 8% as singletons. Sample: PBMCs. All receptors come from a human donor in good health (CMV status not recorded). Some clones in this sample may be carry-over from other donors' samples.

The sample holds many counts of this clonotype. This chain's CDR3 is CASRGAVGNQPQHF. In nucleotides, the CDR3 is TGTGCCAGCAGGGGGGCGGTGGGCAATCAGCCCCAGCATTTT. The rearrangement joins TRBV7-8 to TRBJ1-5; D might be TRBD1 (6 bases). The CDR3 has 14 amino acids. V was pared by 6 bases and J by 2 bases, with 11 bases between. Germline CDR1 is SGHVS and CDR2 is FQNEAQ.

This clonotype was counted ten times or more. This rearrangement joins TRBV7-9 to TRBJ1-2; D is unresolved. The V end was cut by 3 bases, the J end by 7 bases, with 15 bases between. Germline V gene data show CDR1 as SEHNR and CDR2 as FQNEAQ (reference sequence). This CDR3 has 14 amino acids. The CDR3 DNA reads TGTGCCAGCAGCTTTTCTGGGGTTCGGTTTGGCTACACCTTC. It is translated as CASSFSGVRFGYTF.

The table lists this clonotype with many counts. The gene calls are TRBV20-1 and TRBJ1-2; no firm D call. The CDR3 runs to 14 residues. Germline V gives CDR1 DFQATT, CDR2 SNEGSKA (reference sequence). Trimming left V 6 bases short and J 4 bases short, with 18 bases between. The CDR3 is CSATADNALYGYTF. The CDR3 bases are TGCAGTGCCACGGCCGACAACGCCCTCTATGGCTACACCTTC.

The table lists this clonotype with many counts. The genes are TRBV29-1 and TRBJ2-7, with a weak D call TRBD1 (6 bases). The germline V gene has CDR1 SQVTM and CDR2 ANQGSEA. The V and J ends lost 6 bases and 2 bases respectively, with 14 bases between them. The CDR3 is 13 amino acids. CDR3 amino acids: CSVSGAATYEQYF. The CDR3 DNA sequence: TGCAGCGTCTCAGGGGCCGCGACCTACGAGCAGTACTTC.

The chain combines TRBV2 with TRBJ2-7; 11 nucleotides align to TRBD2. Germline trimming cut 5 bases from V and 3 bases from J; bases unmatched to any gene: 9. Germline CDR1 reads SNHLY; CDR2 reads FYNNEI. CDR3 size: 16 residues. CDR3 amino acids: CASSFTSGGPLYEQYF. CDR3 sequence (DNA): TGTGCCAGCAGTTTTACTAGCGGGGGACCCCTCTACGAGCAGTACTTC.

This clonotype was detected ten times or more. The chain combines TRBV11-3 with TRBJ2-3; 11 bases are a match to TRBD2. The CDR3 consists of 14 residues. Trimming took 4 bases from V and 7 from J; bases not matched to a gene: 4. Germline CDR1 and CDR2: SGHNT and YENEEA. This chain's CDR3 is CASSYGLAGNTQYF. CDR3 nucleotide sequence: TGTGCCAGCAGCTATGGACTAGCGGGCAATACGCAGTATTTT.

This clonotype was seen at least ten times. CDR3: CASSSGLAGGVDTQYF. In DNA, the CDR3 is TGTGCCAGCAGCTCGGGACTAGCGGGAGGGGTAGATACGCAGTATTTT. V is TRBV7-2 and J is TRBJ2-3; 16 bases align to TRBD2. The CDR3 runs 16 residues. Germline V gives CDR1 SGHTA, CDR2 FQGNSA. With V trimmed by 4 bases and J by 5 bases, 3 bases remained unmatched.

This clonotype has only a few counts. The chain employs TRBV20-1 and TRBJ2-1; D call uncertain. Trimming removed 5 bases from V and 0 bases from J, with 14 bases in between. Germline V gives CDR1 DFQATT, CDR2 SNEGSKA (reference sequence). CDR3 size: 15 residues. CDR3 DNA: TGCAGTGCTGCCACACGGTTAAGCTCCTACAATGAGCAGTTCTTC. This codes for CSAATRLSSYNEQFF.

The chain uses TRBV28 and TRBJ2-1; D may match TRBD1 or TRBD2 (5 bases each). The CDR3 totals 14 residues. Per germline, CDR1 MDHEN and CDR2 SYDVKM. Trimming took 7 bases from V and 7 from J, leaving 17 bases between them. The CDR3 region is CASTRDPARNEQFF. The DNA for the CDR3 is TGTGCCAGCACCCGGGACCCCGCGAGAAATGAGCAGTTCTTC. The variable domain in full, with the rest retrieved from reference TRBV28 and TRBJ2-1, is DVKVTQSSRYLVKRTGEKVFLECVQDMDHENMFWYRQDPGLGLRLIYFSYDVKMKEKGDIPEGYSVSREKKERFSLILESASTNQTSMYLCASTRDPARNEQFFGPGTRLTVL.

The CDR3 here is CASSFRDQTQYF. As DNA, the CDR3 is TGTGCCAGCAGTTTCAGGGATCAGACCCAGTACTTC. This rearrangement joins TRBV6-5 to TRBJ2-5, with D possibly matching TRBD1 (5 bases). From germline, CDR1 is MNHEY and CDR2 SVGAGI. With 4 bases removed from V and 6 bases from J, the gap between germline ends came to 9 bases. This CDR3 region has 12 residues.

This clonotype was seen many times. This chain joins TRBV3-1 and TRBJ2-3; tentatively, D is TRBD2 (7 bases). Germline CDR1 is LGHDT and CDR2 is YNNKEL (reference sequence). CDR3 length: 15 residues. V dropped 4 bases and J dropped 5 bases, with 16 bases sitting between them. CDR3 amino acids: CASSPYGGRLDTQYF. DNA for the CDR3: TGTGCCAGCAGCCCTTACGGGGGGCGGTTAGATACGCAGTATTTT.

Many counts were recorded for this clonotype. The CDR3 DNA is TGTGCCAGCAGCTTAGGAGGGCAGGTCTCCCAGATCTGGTACTTC. It translates to CASSLGGQVSQIWYF. The V gene is TRBV7-2, the J gene TRBJ2-7; a possible D gene is TRBD2 (5 bases). The CDR3 loop spans 15 amino acids. Germline V gives CDR1 SGHTA, CDR2 FQGNSA. The germline V and J ends were trimmed by 1 base and 12 bases, with 22 bases remaining between them.

Ten or more counts support this clonotype. This chain connects TRBV7-2 to TRBJ2-7, with D perhaps matching TRBD1 or TRBD2 (5 bases each). CDR3 length: 14 residues. Germline V CDR1 and CDR2: SGHTA, FQGNSA. V was clipped by 5 bases and J by 0 bases, with 11 bases between them. CDR3 nucleotide sequence: TGTGCCAGCAGCCGTGGGACCTACTCCTACGAGCAGTACTTC. Encoded protein: CASSRGTYSYEQYF.

This clonotype has ten or more counts. The chain combines TRBV5-1 with TRBJ2-2, with D perhaps given as TRBD1 or TRBD2 (5 bases each). V lost 1 base and J 6 bases, leaving 16 bases between the germline ends. This CDR3 is 16 amino acids long. Germline values: CDR1 SGHRS, CDR2 YFSETQ. CDR3 loop: CASSLPQPGPSGELFF. In nucleotides, the CDR3 is TGCGCCAGCAGCTTGCCTCAGCCGGGACCCTCCGGGGAGCTGTTTTTT.

CDR3: CASRGLAGSHPKQFF. The CDR3 nucleotides are TGTGCCAGCAGGGGACTAGCGGGGAGTCACCCTAAGCAGTTCTTC. J is TRBJ2-1 and V is TRBV6-2 or TRBV6-3; 13 nucleotides match TRBD2. CDR1 and CDR2 from the germline V gene are MNHEY and SVGEGT. The ends lost 6 bases at V and 11 bases at J; junction bases unmatched: 10. The CDR3 loop spans 15 amino acids.

The J gene is TRBJ2-7, the V gene TRBV7-9; no clear D gene. CDR1 and CDR2 (germline): SEHNR, FQNEAQ (reference sequence). This CDR3 spans 11 amino acids. Trimming removed 3 bases at V and 6 bases at J, with 6 bases between. The DNA of the CDR3 is TGTGCCAGCAGCTTCACTGGCGAGCAGTACTTC. It encodes CASSFTGEQYF.

This clonotype was picked up many times. The J gene is TRBJ2-2, the V gene TRBV7-2; 10 positions match TRBD1. Germline CDR1 SGHTA, CDR2 FQGNSA. CDR3 length: 18 amino acids. J lost 7 bases, V lost 0 bases, and 11 bases had no gene match. CDR3 protein: CASSLAPVTGGAGGELFF. The DNA of the CDR3 is TGTGCCAGCAGCTTAGCGCCGGTGACAGGGGGCGCGGGCGGGGAGCTGTTTTTT.

The rearrangement uses TRBV7-2 and TRBJ1-4, with D maybe TRBD1 (5 bases). The CDR3 is 14 amino acids. The V gene lost 5 bases and the J gene lost 3 bases, with 10 bases spanning the gap. Germline CDR1 and CDR2: SGHTA and FQGNSA. The CDR3 DNA sequence: TGTGCCAGCAGCGCCCAGGGTGCTAATGAAAAACTGTTTTTT. The encoded protein is CASSAQGANEKLFF.

The V gene is TRBV12-3 or TRBV12-4, the J gene TRBJ1-5; 9 bases align to TRBD1. The trim removed 5 bases at V and 5 bases at J, leaving 7 bases unmatched. The CDR3 loop spans 15 amino acids. CDR3 in amino acids: CASSPGTGRHQPQHF. The CDR3 region has the DNA TGTGCCAGCAGTCCGGGGACAGGGAGACATCAGCCCCAGCATTTT.

This clonotype was found many times. V and J are TRBV20-1 and TRBJ2-1; 11 bases line up with TRBD2. This CDR3 is 14 amino acids long. Trimming took 8 bases from V and 5 from J; bases not matched to a gene: 8. CDR1 is DFQATT and CDR2 is SNEGSKA in the germline V gene (reference sequence). DNA of the CDR3: TGCAGTCTTTCGGTAGCGGGGGGGCACAATGAGCAGTTCTTC. This translates into CSLSVAGGHNEQFF.

This clonotype was observed many times. This chain joins TRBV28 and TRBJ1-2; D not certain. This CDR3 has 13 residues. Germline lookup yields CDR1 MDHEN and CDR2 SYDVKM. Trimming removed 4 bases from V and 5 bases from J, with 11 bases in between. CDR3 in amino acids: CASSSPRRYGYTF. Here the CDR3 DNA reads TGTGCCAGCAGTTCCCCTCGCCGTTATGGCTACACCTTC.

V is TRBV30 and J is TRBJ1-5; D gene ambiguous. The CDR3 length is 13 residues. Germline V gives CDR1 GTSNPN, CDR2 SVGIG (reference sequence). The germline V and J ends were trimmed by 0 bases and 2 bases, with 5 bases remaining between them. The CDR3 protein is CAWSVEGNQPQHF. The CDR3, as DNA: TGTGCCTGGAGTGTGGAGGGCAATCAGCCCCAGCATTTT.

V is TRBV7-2 and J is TRBJ1-2; a possible D gene is TRBD1 (5 bases). This CDR3 contains 14 residues. Germline V gene lookup returns CDR1 SGHTA and CDR2 FQGNSA. V was trimmed by 4 bases and J by 5 bases, leaving 14 bases between them. The CDR3 DNA reads as TGTGCCAGCAGCTGGGGGGGGAAGGGATATGGCTACACCTTC. It is translated as CASSWGGKGYGYTF.

V usage is TRBV19 and J usage is TRBJ2-1; TRBD2 aligns across 11 bases. CDR1 and CDR2 (germline): LNHDA, SQIVND (reference sequence). V was pared by 2 bases and J by 10 bases, with 7 bases of the junction left unmatched. The CDR3 totals 15 residues. CDR3 region: CASSIRPSGGSEQFF. The CDR3 nucleotides read TGTGCCAGTAGTATAAGGCCTAGCGGGGGGAGCGAGCAGTTCTTC.